The rows below give T cell receptor beta chains drawn from one sample of a study of blood T cell repertoires in COVID-19. Data came from immunoSEQ multiplex PCR; TCRdb stores just in-frame clones and leaves some out. Seen here are some 95,000 clones, around 93% observed once, and the top ten hold roughly 2.2%. Input material: peripheral blood. The source of these receptors is a human donor with active COVID-19. The donor label of this sample is uncertain. Each CDR3 is given with its conserved first and last residue. The D gene is left open where the match is weak. Not all rows give a size; the values are once, few, many and, for expanded clones, a class.

>NA|TRBD1|TRBV6-4|TRBJ2-7
TGTGCCAGCAGTGTACCTCAACAGGGGGCCCACGAGCAGTACTTC
CASSVPQQGAHEQYF
>NA|TRBD1|TRBV5-3|TRBJ2-7
TGTGCCAGAAGCTTACAGGGGGCCTCGTTAAACTACGAGCAGTACTTC
CARSLQGASLNYEQYF
>NA|TRBD1|TRBV5-1|TRBJ2-3
TGCGCCAGCAGCTCGGGACAGGGGAGGGCAGATACGCAGTATTTT
CASSSGQGRADTQYF
>NA|TRBD2|TRBV6-1|TRBJ2-5
TGTGCCAGCAGTGGATTAAGCGGGGGGAACCAAGAGACCCAGTACTTC
CASSGLSGGNQETQYF
>NA|NA|TRBV29-1|TRBJ1-2
TGCAGCGTTCCGGGGTCGTACTATGGCTACACCTTC
CSVPGSYYGYTF
>NA|NA|TRBV7-9|TRBJ1-1
TGTGCCAGCAGCTCAGGGTCCCTGAGGGCTTTCTTT
CASSSGSLRAFF
>NA|NA|TRBV28|TRBJ1-3
TGTGCCAGCAGTTGGAGCTCTGGAAACACCATATATTTT
CASSWSSGNTIYF
>NA|TRBD1|TRBV5-8|TRBJ2-7
TGTGCCAGCAGCTTGCTCGCCAGGGGGATCTCCTACGAGCAGTACTTC
CASSLLARGISYEQYF
>NA|NA|TRBV7-9|TRBJ2-2
TGTGCCAGCAGCTCCAGATTAGGGCAGGGTTCGAACACCGGGGAGCTGTTTTTT
CASSSRLGQGSNTGELFF
>NA|NA|TRBV7-3|TRBJ1-4
TGTGCCAGCAGCCGGACACCACTGTTTTTT
CASSRTPLFF
>NA|NA|TRBV4-1|TRBJ1-5
TGCGCCAGCAGCCAAGATCCCCAGGCCCCCCATCAGCCCCAGCATTTT
CASSQDPQAPHQPQHF
>once|NA|TRBV11-1|TRBJ2-7
TGTGCCAGCAGCTTAAGGGGCAGCTACGAGCAGTACTTC
CASSLRGSYEQYF
>NA|NA|TRBV7-6|TRBJ2-1
TGTGCCAGCAGTCAAAATATGCGGGGTGAGCAGTTCTTC
CASSQNMRGEQFF
>NA|TRBD1|TRBV3-1/TRBV3-2|TRBJ1-6
TGTGCCAGCAGGAAGCTAAACAGGGGTAACTCACCCCTCCACTTT
CASRKLNRGNSPLHF
>NA|NA|TRBV15|TRBJ2-3
TGTGCCACCAGCAGAGTAACAGGGCAGGGAGCAGATACGCAGTATTTT
CATSRVTGQGADTQYF
>NA|TRBD1|TRBV4-3|TRBJ2-7
TGCGCCAGCAGCCGGGACAGGGGGCAAGGGAACGAGCAGTACTTC
CASSRDRGQGNEQYF
>NA|NA|TRBV19|TRBJ1-4
TGTGCCAGTAGTAACAGGGTAACTAATGAAAAACTGTTTTTT
CASSNRVTNEKLFF
>NA|TRBD1|TRBV5-1|TRBJ2-1
TGCGCCAGCAGCTTCCCCCCCGGGACAGGGATGGTAAATGAGCAGTTCTTC
CASSFPPGTGMVNEQFF
>NA|NA|TRBV6-9|TRBJ1-1
TGTGCCAGCAACATACACTTTTGGCTCCGGGATCCTGGAGCTGAAGCTTTCTTT
CASNIHFWLRDPGAEAFF
>NA|NA|TRBV7-9|TRBJ2-5
TGTGCCAGCAGCGGAGGGGGCGGGGAGACCCAGTACTTC
CASSGGGGETQYF
>NA|NA|TRBV19|TRBJ2-1
TGTGCCAGTAAGATGTCTACTTTAAACAATGAGCAGTTCTTC
CASKMSTLNNEQFF
>NA|NA|TRBV19|TRBJ2-6
TGTGCCAGTAGTATCTTCCCGCCTCTACCTGGGGCCAACGTCCTGACTTTC
CASSIFPPLPGANVLTF
>NA|NA|TRBV3-1/TRBV3-2|TRBJ1-5
TGTGCCAGCAGCCAAGGGGACACCGCCCAGCATTTT
CASSQGDTAQHF
>NA|NA|TRBV28|TRBJ2-7
TGTGCCAGCAGTTTCACCGTTCTACTCTACGAGCAGTACTTC
CASSFTVLLYEQYF
>NA|TRBD1|TRBV4-3|TRBJ1-2
TGCGCCAGCAGCCCCCTAAGAAGGAGGCAGGGGGCCCTAATGTATGGCTACACCTTC
CASSPLRRRQGALMYGYTF
>NA|NA|TRBV25-1|TRBJ1-6
TGTGCCAGCAGTGAATATACAGGGCGGGAGTCACCCCTCCACTTT
CASSEYTGRESPLHF
>NA|NA|TRBV10-1|TRBJ1-5
TGCGCCATCTACTTGGGGGCTTGGCCCCAGCATTTT
CAIYLGAWPQHF
>NA|NA|TRBV6-2/TRBV6-3|TRBJ2-7
TGTGCCAGCAGTTACTCCCCCGGCCCGGGGGAGCAGTACTTC
CASSYSPGPGEQYF
>NA|TRBD2|TRBV29-1|TRBJ2-7
TGCAGCGTTTTAGACCTTAGCGGGGGGGCCGCCGCCGAGCAGTACTTC
CSVLDLSGGAAAEQYF